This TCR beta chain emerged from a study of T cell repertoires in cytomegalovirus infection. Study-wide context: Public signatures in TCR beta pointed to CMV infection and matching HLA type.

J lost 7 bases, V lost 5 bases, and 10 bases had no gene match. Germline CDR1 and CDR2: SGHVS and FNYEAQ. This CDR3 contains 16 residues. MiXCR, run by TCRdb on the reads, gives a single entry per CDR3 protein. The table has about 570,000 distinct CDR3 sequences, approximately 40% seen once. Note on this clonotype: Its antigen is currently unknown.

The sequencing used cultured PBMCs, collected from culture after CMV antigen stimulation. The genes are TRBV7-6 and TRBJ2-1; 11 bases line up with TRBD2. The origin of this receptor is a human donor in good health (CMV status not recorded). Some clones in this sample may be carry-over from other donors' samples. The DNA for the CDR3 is TGTGCCAGCAGCCCTCCCACTAGCGGGAGTACGAATGAGCAGTTCTTC. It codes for CASSPPTSGSTNEQFF.